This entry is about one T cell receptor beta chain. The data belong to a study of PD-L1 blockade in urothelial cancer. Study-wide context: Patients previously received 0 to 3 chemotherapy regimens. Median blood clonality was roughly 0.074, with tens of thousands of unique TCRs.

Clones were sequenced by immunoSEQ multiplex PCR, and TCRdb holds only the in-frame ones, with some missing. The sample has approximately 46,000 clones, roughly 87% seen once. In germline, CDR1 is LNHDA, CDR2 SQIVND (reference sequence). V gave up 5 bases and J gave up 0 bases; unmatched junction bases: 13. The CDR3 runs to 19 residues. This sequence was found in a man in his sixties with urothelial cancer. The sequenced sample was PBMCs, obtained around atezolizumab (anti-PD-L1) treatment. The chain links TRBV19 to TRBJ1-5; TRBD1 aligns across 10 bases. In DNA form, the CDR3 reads TGTGCCAGTAGTGACCGAAGGACAGGGGGACCTTATAGCAATCAGCCCCAGCATTTT. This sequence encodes CASSDRRTGGPYSNQPQHF.